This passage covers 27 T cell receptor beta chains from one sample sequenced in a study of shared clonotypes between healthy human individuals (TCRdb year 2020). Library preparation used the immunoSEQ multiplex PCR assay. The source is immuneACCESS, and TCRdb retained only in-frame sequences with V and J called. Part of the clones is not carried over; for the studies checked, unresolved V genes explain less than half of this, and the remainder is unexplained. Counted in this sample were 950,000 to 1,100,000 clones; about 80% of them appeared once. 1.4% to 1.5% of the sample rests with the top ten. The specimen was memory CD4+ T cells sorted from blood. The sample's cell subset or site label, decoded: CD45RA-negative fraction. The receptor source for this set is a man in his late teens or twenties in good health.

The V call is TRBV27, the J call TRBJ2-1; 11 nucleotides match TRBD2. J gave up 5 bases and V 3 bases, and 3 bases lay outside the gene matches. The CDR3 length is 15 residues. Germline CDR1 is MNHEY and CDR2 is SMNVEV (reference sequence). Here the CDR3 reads CASSFLAGGNNEQFF. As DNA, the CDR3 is TGTGCCAGCAGTTTCCTAGCGGGAGGCAACAATGAGCAGTTCTTC.

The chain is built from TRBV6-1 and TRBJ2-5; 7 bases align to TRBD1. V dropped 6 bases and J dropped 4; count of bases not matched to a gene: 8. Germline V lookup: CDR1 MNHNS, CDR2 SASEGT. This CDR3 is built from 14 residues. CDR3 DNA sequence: TGTGCCAGCAGGGGACAGCGTTTGGGAGAGACCCAGTACTTC. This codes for CASRGQRLGETQYF.

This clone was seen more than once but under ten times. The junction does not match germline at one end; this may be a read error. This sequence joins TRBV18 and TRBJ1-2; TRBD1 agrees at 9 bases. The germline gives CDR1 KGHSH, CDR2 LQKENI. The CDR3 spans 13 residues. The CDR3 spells CASSPPSGTGSMF. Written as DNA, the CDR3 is TGTGCCAGCTCACCACCTTCCGGGACAGGGTCCATGTTC.

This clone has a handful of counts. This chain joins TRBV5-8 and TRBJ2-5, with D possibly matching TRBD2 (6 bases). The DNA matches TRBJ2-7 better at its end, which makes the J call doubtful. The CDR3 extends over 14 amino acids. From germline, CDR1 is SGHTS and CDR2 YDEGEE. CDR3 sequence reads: CASRTGTDAYEQYF. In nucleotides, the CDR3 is TGTGCCAGCAGAACCGGGACTGACGCCTACGAGCAGTACTTC.

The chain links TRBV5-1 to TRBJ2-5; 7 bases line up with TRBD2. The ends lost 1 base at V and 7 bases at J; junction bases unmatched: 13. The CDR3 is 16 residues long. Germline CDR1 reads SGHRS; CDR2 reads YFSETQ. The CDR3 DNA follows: TGCGCCAGCAGCTTGAATTCAGCGGGGTCGTTAACGACCCAGTACTTC. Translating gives CASSLNSAGSLTTQYF.

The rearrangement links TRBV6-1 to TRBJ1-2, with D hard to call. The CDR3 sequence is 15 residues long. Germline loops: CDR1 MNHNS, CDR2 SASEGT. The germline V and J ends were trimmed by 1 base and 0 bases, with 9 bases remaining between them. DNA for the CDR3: TGTGCCAGCAGTGAAGTGCTGGAAGCTAACTATGGCTACACCTTC. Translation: CASSEVLEANYGYTF.

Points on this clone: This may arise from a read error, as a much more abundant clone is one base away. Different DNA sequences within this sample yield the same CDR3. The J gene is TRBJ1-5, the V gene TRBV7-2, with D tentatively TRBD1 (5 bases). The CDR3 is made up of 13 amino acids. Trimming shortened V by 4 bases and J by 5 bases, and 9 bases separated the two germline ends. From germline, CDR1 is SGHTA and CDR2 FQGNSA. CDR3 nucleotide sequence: TGTGCCAGCAGCTCCCAGGGCGATCAGCCCCAGCATTTT. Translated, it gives CASSSQGDQPQHF.

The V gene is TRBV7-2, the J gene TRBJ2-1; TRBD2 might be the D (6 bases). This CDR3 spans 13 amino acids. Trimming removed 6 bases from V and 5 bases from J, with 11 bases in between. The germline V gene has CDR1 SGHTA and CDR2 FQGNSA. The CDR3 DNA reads TGTGCCAGCAGGACCGGGAGAAACAATGAGCAGTTCTTC. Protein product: CASRTGRNNEQFF. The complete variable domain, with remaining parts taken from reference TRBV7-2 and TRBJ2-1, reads GAGVSQSPSNKVTEKGKDVELRCDPISGHTALYWYRQSLGQGLEFLIYFQGNSAPDKSGLPSDRFSAERTGGSVSTLTIQRTQQEDSAVYLCASRTGRNNEQFFGPGTRLTVL.

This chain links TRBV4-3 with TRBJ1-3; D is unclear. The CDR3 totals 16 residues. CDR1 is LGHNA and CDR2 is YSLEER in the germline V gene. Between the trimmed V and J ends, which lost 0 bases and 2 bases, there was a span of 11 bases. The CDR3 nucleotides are TGCGCCAGCAGCCAAGAATTTGAGGGAGCTGGAAACACCATATATTTT. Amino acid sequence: CASSQEFEGAGNTIYF.

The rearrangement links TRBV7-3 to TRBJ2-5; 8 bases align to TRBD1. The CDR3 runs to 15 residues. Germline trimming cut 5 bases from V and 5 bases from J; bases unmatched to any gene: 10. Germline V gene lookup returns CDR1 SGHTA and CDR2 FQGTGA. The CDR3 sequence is CASSPSGGSLETQYF. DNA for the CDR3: TGTGCCAGCAGCCCCTCAGGGGGCTCGTTGGAGACCCAGTACTTC.

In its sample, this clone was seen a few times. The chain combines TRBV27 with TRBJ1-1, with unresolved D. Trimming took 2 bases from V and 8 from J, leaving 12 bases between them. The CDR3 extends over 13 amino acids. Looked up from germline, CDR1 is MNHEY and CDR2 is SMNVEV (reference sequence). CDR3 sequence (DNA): TGTGCCAGCAGTTTACTCGCAGGATGGGAAGCTTTCTTT. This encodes CASSLLAGWEAFF.

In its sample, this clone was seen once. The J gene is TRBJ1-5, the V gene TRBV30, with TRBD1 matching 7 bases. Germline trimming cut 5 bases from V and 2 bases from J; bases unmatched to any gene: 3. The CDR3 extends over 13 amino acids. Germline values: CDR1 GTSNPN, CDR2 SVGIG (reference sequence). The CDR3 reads CAWGDSRNQPQHF. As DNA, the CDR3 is TGTGCCTGGGGGGACAGCCGCAATCAGCCCCAGCATTTT.

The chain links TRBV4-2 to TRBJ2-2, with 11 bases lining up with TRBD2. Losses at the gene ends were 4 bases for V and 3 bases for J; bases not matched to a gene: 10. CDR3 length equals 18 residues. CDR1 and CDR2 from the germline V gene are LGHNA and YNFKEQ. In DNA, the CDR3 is TGTGCCAGCAGCCGGGAGGGTAGCGGGGGGGCTTACACCGGGGAGCTGTTTTTT. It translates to CASSREGSGGAYTGELFF.

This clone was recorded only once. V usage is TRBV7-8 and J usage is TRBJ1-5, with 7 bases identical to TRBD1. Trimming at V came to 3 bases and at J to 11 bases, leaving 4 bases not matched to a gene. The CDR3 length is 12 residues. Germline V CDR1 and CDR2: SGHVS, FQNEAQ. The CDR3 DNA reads TGTGCCAGCAGCTTGACAGGGTCTACCCAGCATTTT. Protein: CASSLTGSTQHF.

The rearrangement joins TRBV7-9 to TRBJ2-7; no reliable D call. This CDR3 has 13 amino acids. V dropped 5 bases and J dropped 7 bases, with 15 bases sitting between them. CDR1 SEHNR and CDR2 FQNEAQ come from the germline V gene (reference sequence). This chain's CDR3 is CASSLLVGSEQYF. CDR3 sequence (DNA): TGTGCCAGCAGCCTCTTAGTAGGGTCGGAGCAGTACTTC. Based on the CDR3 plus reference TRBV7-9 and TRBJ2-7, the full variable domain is DTGVSQNPRHKITKRGQNVTFRCDPISEHNRLYWYRQTLGQGPEFLTYFQNEAQLEKSRLLSDRFSAERPKGSFSTLEIQRTEQGDSAMYLCASSLLVGSEQYFGPGTRLTVT.

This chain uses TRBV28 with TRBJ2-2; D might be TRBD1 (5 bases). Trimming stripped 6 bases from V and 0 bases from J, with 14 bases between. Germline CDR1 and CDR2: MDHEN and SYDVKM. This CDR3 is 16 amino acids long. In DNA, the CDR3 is TGTGCCAGCAGGTTACCTCAGGGCTCGAACACCGGGGAGCTGTTTTTT. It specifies CASRLPQGSNTGELFF.

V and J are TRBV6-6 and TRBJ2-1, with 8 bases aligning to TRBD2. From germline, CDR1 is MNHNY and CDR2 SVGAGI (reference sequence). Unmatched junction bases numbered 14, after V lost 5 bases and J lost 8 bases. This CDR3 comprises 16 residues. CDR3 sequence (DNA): TGTGCCAGCAGTAACAGACAGCGGGGGCTTTCATATGAGCAGTTCTTC. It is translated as CASSNRQRGLSYEQFF.

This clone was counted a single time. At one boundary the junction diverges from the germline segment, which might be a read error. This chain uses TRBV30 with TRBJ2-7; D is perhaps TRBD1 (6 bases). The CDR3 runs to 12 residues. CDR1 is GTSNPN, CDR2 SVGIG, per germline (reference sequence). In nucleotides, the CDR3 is TGTGCCTGGAGTCCGGACAGCGGTCAGCACTACTTC. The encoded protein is CAWSPDSGQHYF.

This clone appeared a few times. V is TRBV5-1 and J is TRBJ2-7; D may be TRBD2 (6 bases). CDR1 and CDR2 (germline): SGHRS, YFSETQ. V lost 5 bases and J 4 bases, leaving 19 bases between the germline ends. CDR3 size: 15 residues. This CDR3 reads CASSPPPGVGYEQYF. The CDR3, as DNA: TGCGCCAGCAGTCCTCCCCCGGGAGTGGGATACGAGCAGTACTTC.

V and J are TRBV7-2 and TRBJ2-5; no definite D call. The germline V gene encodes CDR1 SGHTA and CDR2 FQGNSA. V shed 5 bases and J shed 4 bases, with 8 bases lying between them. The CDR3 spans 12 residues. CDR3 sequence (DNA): TGTGCCAGCAGCCAACACGGAGAGACCCAGTACTTC. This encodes CASSQHGETQYF.

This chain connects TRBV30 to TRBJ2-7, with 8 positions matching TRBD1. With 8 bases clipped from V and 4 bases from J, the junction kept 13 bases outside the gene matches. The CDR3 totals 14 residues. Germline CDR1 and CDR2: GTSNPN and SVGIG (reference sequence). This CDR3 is CAGGLRDRLYEQYF. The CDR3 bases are TGTGCCGGGGGGCTCCGGGACAGGCTATACGAGCAGTACTTC.

This CDR3 is CAWSVGMGRQETQYF. The CDR3, as DNA: TGTGCCTGGAGTGTAGGCATGGGACGGCAAGAGACCCAGTACTTC. V and J are TRBV30 and TRBJ2-5; either TRBD1 or TRBD2 may supply D (5 bases each). CDR3 length equals 15 residues. Germline V gene lookup returns CDR1 GTSNPN and CDR2 SVGIG (reference sequence). The V end was cut by 0 bases, the J end by 2 bases, with 13 bases between. Full variable domain (missing parts from reference TRBV30 and TRBJ2-5): SQTIHQWPATLVQPVGSPLSLECTVEGTSNPNLYWYRQAAGRGLQLLFYSVGIGQISSEVPQNLSASRPQDRQFILSSKKLLLSDSGFYLCAWSVGMGRQETQYFGPGTRLLVL.

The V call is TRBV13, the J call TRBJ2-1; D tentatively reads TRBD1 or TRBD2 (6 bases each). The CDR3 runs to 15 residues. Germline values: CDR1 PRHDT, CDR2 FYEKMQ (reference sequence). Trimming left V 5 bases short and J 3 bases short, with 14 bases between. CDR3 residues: CASSPWRGDYNEQFF. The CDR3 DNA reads TGTGCCAGCAGCCCCTGGAGGGGGGACTACAATGAGCAGTTCTTC.

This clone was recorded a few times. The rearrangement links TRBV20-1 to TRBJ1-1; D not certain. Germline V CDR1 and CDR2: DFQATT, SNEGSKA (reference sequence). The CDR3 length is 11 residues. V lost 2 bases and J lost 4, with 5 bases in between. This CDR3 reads CSARQLTEAFF. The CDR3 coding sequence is TGCAGTGCTAGACAGCTCACTGAAGCTTTCTTT.

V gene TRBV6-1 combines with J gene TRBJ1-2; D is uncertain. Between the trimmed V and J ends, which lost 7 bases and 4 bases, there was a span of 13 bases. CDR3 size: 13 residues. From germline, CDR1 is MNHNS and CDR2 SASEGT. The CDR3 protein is CASMAIGVYGYTF. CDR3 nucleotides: TGTGCCAGCATGGCGATCGGGGTCTATGGCTACACCTTC.

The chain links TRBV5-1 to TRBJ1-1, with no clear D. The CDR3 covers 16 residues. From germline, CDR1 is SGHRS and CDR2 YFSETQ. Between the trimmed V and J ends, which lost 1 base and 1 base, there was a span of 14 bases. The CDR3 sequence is CASSLTAVVANTEAFF. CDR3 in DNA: TGCGCCAGCAGCTTGACAGCTGTGGTGGCGAACACTGAAGCTTTCTTT.

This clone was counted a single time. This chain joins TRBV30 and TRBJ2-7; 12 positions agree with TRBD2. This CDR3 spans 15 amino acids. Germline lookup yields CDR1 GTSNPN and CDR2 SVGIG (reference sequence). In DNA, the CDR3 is TGTGCATTGACTAGCGGGAGTGTCCCGGTATACGAGCAGTACTTC. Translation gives CALTSGSVPVYEQYF.